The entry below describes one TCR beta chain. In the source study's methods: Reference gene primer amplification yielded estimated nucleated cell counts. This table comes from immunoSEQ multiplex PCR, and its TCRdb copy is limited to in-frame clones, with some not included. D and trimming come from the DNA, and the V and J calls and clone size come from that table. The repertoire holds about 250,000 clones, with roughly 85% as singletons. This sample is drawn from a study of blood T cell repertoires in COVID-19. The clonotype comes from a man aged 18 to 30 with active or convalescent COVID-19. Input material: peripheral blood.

This CDR3 is CAYSGTGRTEAFF. The CDR3 DNA reads TGTGCCTATTCAGGGACAGGGAGGACTGAAGCTTTCTTT. The V call is TRBV28, the J call TRBJ1-1, with 9 bases matching TRBD1. The CDR3 has 13 amino acids. The ends lost 11 bases at V and 5 bases at J; junction bases unmatched: 9. CDR1 is MDHEN and CDR2 is SYDVKM in the germline V gene.